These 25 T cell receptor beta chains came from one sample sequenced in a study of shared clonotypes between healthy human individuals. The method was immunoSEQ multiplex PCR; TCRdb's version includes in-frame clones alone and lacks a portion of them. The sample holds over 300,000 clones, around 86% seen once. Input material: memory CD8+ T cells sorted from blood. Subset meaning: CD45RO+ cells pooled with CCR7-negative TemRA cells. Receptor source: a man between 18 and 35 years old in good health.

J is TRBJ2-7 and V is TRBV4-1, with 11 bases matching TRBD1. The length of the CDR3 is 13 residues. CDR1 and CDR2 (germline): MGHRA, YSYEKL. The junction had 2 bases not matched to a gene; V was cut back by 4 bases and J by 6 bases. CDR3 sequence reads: CASSRGQGAEQYF. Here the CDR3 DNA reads TGCGCCAGCAGCCGAGGACAGGGGGCCGAGCAGTACTTC.

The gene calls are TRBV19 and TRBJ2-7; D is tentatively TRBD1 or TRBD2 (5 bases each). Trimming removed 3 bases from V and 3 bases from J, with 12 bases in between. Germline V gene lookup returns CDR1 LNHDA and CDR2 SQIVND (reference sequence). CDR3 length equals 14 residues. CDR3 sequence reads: CASSIGTGFYEQYF. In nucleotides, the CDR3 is TGTGCCAGTAGTATTGGGACGGGATTCTACGAGCAGTACTTC.

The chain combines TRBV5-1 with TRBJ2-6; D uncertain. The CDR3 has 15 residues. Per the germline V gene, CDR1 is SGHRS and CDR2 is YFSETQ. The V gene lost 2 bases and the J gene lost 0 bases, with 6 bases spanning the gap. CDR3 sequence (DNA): TGCGCCAGCAGCTTCCGTCTCTCTGGGGCCAACGTCCTGACTTTC. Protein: CASSFRLSGANVLTF. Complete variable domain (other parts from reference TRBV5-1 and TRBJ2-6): KAGVTQTPRYLIKTRGQQVTLSCSPISGHRSVSWYQQTPGQGLQFLFEYFSETQRNKGNFPGRFSGRQFSNSRSEMNVSTLELGDSALYLCASSFRLSGANVLTFGAGSRLTVL.

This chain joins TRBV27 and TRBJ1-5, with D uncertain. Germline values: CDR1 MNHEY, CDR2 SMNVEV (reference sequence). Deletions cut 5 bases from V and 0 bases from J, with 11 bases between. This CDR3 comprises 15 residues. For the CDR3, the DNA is TGTGCCAGCAGTCCCCCACAATATAGCAATCAGCCCCAGCATTTT. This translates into CASSPPQYSNQPQHF.

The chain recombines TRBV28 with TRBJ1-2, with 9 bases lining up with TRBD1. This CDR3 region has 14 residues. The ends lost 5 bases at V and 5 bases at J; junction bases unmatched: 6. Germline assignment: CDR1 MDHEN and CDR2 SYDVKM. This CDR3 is CASSTGTGRYGYTF. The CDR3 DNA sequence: TGTGCCAGCAGTACGGGGACAGGGCGGTATGGCTACACCTTC.

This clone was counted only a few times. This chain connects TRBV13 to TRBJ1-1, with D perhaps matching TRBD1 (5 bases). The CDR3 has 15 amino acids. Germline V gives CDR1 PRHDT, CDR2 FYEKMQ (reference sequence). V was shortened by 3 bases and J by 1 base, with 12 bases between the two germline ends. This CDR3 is CASSFPGLKNTEAFF. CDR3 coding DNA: TGTGCCAGCAGCTTCCCGGGACTCAAGAACACTGAAGCTTTCTTT.

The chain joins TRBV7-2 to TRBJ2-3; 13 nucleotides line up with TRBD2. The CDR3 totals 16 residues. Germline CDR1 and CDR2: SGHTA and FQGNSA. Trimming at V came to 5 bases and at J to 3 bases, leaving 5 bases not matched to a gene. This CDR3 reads CASSPWTSGGTDTQYF. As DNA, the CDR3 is TGTGCCAGCAGCCCTTGGACTAGCGGGGGTACAGATACGCAGTATTTT.

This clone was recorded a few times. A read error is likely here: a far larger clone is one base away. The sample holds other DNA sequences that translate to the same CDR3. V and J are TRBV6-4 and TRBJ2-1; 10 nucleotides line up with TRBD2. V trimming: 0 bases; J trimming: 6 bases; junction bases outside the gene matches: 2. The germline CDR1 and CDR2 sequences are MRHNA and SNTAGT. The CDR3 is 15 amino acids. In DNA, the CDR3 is TGTGCCAGCAGTGACTCAAGCGGGGGGGCCAATGAGCAGTTCTTC. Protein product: CASSDSSGGANEQFF.

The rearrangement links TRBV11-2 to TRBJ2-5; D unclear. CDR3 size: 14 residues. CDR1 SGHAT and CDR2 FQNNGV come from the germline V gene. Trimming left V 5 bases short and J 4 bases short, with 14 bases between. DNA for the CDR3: TGTGCCAGCAGCCTCAAGACCGGGCGAGAGACCCAGTACTTC. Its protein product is CASSLKTGRETQYF.

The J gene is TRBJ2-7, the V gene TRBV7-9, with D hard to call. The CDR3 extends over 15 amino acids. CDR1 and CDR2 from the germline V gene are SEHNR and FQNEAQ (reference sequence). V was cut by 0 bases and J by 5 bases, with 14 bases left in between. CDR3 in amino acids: CASSLAHGEANEQYF. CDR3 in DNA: TGTGCCAGCAGCTTAGCGCACGGTGAGGCGAACGAGCAGTACTTC.

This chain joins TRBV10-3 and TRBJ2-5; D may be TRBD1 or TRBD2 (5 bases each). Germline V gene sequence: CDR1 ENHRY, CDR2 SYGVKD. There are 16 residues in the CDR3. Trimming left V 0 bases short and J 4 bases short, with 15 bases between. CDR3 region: CAISESGYSGRETQYF. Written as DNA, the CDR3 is TGTGCCATCAGTGAGTCCGGGTATTCAGGGAGAGAGACCCAGTACTTC.

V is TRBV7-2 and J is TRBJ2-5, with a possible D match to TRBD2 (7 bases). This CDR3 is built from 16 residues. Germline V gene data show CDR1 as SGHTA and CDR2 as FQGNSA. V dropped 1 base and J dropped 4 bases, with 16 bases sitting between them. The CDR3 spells CASSLELGGPLETQYF. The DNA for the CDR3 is TGTGCCAGCAGCTTAGAACTGGGGGGGCCGTTAGAGACCCAGTACTTC.

The chain's CDR3 is CATSELNSPLHF. CDR3 coding DNA: TGTGCCACCAGTGAGCTAAATTCACCCCTCCACTTT. The chain couples TRBV15 to TRBJ1-6; no clear D. The CDR3 is 12 amino acids. The germline V gene encodes CDR1 LNHNV and CDR2 YYDKDF (reference sequence). V shed 6 bases and J shed 7 bases, with 7 bases lying between them.

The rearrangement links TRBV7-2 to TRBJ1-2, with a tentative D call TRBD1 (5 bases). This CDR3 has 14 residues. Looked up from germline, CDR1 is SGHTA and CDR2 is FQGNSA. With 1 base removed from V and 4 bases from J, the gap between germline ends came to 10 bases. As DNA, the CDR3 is TGTGCCAGCAGCTTAGGGGGCAGGGTCTATGGCTACACCTTC. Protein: CASSLGGRVYGYTF.

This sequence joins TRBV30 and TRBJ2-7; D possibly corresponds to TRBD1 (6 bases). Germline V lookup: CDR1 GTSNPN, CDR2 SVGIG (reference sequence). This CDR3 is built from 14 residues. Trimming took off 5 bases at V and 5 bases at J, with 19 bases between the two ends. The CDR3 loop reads CAWGSEDRFHEQYF. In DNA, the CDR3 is TGTGCCTGGGGCTCCGAGGACAGATTCCACGAGCAGTACTTC.

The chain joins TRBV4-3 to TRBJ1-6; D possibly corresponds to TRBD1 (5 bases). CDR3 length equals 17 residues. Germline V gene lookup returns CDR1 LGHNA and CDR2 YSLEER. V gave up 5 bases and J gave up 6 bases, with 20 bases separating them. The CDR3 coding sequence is TGCGCCAGCAGCGATGAATCCGCCTGGGGCAGTAATTCACCCCTCCACTTT. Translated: CASSDESAWGSNSPLHF.

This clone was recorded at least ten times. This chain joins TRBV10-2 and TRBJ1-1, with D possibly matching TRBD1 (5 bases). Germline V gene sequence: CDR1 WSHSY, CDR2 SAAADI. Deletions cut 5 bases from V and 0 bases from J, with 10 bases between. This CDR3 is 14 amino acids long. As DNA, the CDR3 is TGCGCCAGCAGTCTTACAGGTATGAACACTGAAGCTTTCTTT. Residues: CASSLTGMNTEAFF.

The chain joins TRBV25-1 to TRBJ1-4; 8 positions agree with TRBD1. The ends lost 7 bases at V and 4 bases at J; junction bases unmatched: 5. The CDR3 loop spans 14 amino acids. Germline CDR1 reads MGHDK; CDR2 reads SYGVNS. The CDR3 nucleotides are TGTGCCAGCACGTCGACAGGGGATAATGAAAAACTGTTTTTT. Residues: CASTSTGDNEKLFF.

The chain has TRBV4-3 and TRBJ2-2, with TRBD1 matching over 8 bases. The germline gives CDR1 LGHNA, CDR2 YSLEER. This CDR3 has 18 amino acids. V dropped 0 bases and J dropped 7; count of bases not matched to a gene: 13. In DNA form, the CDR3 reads TGCGCCAGCAGCCAAGACAGGGGGCGGAGTGTTTTAGTCGGGGAGCTGTTTTTT. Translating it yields CASSQDRGRSVLVGELFF.

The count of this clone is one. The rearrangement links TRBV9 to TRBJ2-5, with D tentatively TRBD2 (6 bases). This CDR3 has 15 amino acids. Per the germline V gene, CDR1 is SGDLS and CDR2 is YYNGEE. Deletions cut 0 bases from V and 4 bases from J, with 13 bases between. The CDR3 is CASSVGDLNLETQYF. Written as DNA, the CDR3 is TGTGCCAGCAGCGTAGGGGACTTAAATTTAGAGACCCAGTACTTC.

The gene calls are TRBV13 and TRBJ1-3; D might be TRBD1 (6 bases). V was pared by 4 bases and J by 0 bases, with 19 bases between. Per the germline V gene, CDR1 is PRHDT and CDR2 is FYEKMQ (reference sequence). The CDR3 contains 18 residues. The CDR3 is CASSSQGFSPNSGNTIYF. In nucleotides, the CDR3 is TGTGCCAGCAGCTCACAGGGATTTAGCCCTAACTCTGGAAACACCATATATTTT. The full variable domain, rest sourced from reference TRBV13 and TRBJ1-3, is AAGVIQSPRHLIKEKRETATLKCYPIPRHDTVYWYQQGPGQDPQFLISFYEKMQSDKGSIPDRFSAQQFSDYHSELNMSSLELGDSALYFCASSSQGFSPNSGNTIYFGEGSWLTVV.

Written as DNA, the CDR3 is TGTGCCAGCCGCGACTGGAACGAAGGGCAAGAGACCCAGTACTTC. It yields the protein CASRDWNEGQETQYF. The chain carries TRBV2 and TRBJ2-5; D gene uncertain. CDR1 is SNHLY, CDR2 FYNNEI, per germline. Trimming cost V 8 bases and J 2 bases, with 18 bases left between them. The CDR3 loop spans 15 amino acids.

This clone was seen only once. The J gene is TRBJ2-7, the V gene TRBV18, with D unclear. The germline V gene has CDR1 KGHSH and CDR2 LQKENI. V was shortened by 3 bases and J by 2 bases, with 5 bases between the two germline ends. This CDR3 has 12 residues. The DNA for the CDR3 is TGTGCCAGCTCACCGCGTCCCTACGAGCAGTACTTC. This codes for CASSPRPYEQYF.

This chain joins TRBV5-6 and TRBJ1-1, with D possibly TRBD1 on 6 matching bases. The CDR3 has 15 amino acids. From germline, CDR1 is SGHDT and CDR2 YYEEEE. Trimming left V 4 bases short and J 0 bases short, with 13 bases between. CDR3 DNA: TGTGCCAGCAGCCCGGGGGCAGGGATGAACACTGAAGCTTTCTTT. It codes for CASSPGAGMNTEAFF.

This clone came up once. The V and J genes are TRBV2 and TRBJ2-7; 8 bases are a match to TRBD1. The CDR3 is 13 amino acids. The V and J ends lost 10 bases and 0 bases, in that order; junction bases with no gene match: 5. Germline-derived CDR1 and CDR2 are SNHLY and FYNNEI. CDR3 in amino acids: CATMTGASYEQYF. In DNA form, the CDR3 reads TGTGCCACGATGACAGGGGCCTCCTACGAGCAGTACTTC.